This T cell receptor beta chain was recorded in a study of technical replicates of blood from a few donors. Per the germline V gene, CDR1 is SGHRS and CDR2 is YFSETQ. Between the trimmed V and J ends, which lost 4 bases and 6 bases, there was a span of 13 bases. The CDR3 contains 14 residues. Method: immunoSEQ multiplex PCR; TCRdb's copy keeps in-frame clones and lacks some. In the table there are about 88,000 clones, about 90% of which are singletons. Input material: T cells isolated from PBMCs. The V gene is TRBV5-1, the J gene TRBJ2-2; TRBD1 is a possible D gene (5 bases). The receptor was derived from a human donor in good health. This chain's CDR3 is CASSPFRGSGELFF. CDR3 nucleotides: TGCGCCAGCAGCCCGTTTAGGGGTTCCGGGGAGCTGTTTTTT. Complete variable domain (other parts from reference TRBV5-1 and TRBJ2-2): KAGVTQTPRYLIKTRGQQVTLSCSPISGHRSVSWYQQTPGQGLQFLFEYFSETQRNKGNFPGRFSGRQFSNSRSEMNVSTLELGDSALYLCASSPFRGSGELFFGEGSRLTVL.